This passage covers 12 T cell receptor beta chains from one sample sequenced in a study of blood T cells in healthy people across ages. The use of a sample-barcoded 5' primer and a J-beta primer mix characterized a second PCR of about 6 to 12 cycles. TCRdb re-called the 5' RACE reads through MiXCR, storing one row per CDR3 protein. The table shows hundreds of thousands of distinct CDR3 sequences, with about 28% occurring only once. The sequenced sample was blood. These receptors were collected from a woman aged 80 or over in good health.

DNA of the CDR3: TGTGCCAGCAGCTTAGCGGACAGACAGGGGAGAACAGATACGCAGTATTTT. Protein sequence: CASSLADRQGRTDTQYF. The chain employs TRBV7-2 and TRBJ2-3; 8 bases match TRBD1. The J segment lost 3 bases and the V segment lost 0 bases, leaving 8 bases of the junction unmatched. The CDR3 loop spans 17 amino acids. Germline CDR1 and CDR2: SGHTA and FQGNSA.

On this clonotype itself: One end of the junction varies from germline; a read error may be responsible. V is TRBV4-1 and J is TRBJ2-7; maybe TRBD2 (5 bases). The CDR3 contains 15 residues. Germline CDR1 and CDR2: MGHRA and YSYEKL. CDR3: CASSHGGAPYNEQYF. The CDR3 nucleotides are TGCGCCAGCAGCCATGGAGGAGCCCCCTACAATGAGCAATACTTC.

There are many counts of this clonotype. The chain combines TRBV5-4 with TRBJ2-1, with TRBD2 matching over 8 bases. Per the germline V gene, CDR1 is SGHNT and CDR2 is YYREEE (reference sequence). The junction had 12 bases not matched to a gene; V was cut back by 0 bases and J by 4 bases. CDR3 length equals 18 residues. CDR3 amino acids: CASSLGSAGGHGYNEQFF. The CDR3 nucleotides read TGTGCCAGCAGCTTGGGTTCGGCGGGGGGCCATGGGTACAATGAGCAGTTCTTC.

This clonotype was found many times. The J gene is TRBJ2-7, the V gene TRBV28, with 10 nucleotides matching TRBD1. CDR1 is MDHEN, CDR2 SYDVKM, per germline. With 6 bases clipped from V and 0 bases from J, the junction kept 2 bases outside the gene matches. This CDR3 contains 14 residues. The chain's CDR3 is CASRRQGASYEQYF. CDR3 DNA: TGTGCCAGCAGGCGACAGGGGGCCTCCTACGAGCAGTACTTC.

A few counts support this clonotype. This chain links TRBV6-6 with TRBJ1-2, with a tentative D call TRBD1 (6 bases). Germline V lookup: CDR1 MNHNY, CDR2 SVGAGI (reference sequence). The CDR3 runs to 16 residues. With 4 bases removed from V and 5 bases from J, the gap between germline ends came to 20 bases. Here the CDR3 reads CASSLSGANSIYGYTF. CDR3 DNA: TGTGCCAGCAGTTTGTCAGGGGCTAACAGTATTTATGGCTACACCTTC.

As to this clonotype: One end of the junction varies from germline; a read error may be responsible. The chain employs TRBV12-3 or TRBV12-4 and TRBJ1-4; D might be TRBD1 (5 bases). This CDR3 is built from 14 residues. The CDR3 region is CASKRSGSGEKRFF. The CDR3 DNA follows: TGTGCCAGCAAACGCTCAGGGAGCGGTGAAAAACGGTTTTTT.

This clonotype showed up many times. The V gene is TRBV14, the J gene TRBJ2-5, with D unresolved. The V and J ends lost 3 bases and 6 bases respectively, with 8 bases between them. Germline loops: CDR1 SGHDN, CDR2 FVKESK. CDR3 length: 12 amino acids. CDR3 coding DNA: TGTGCCAGCAGCCAGACGAGAAAGACCCAGTACTTC. Its translation: CASSQTRKTQYF.

This clonotype was detected many times. The chain recombines TRBV12-3 or TRBV12-4 with TRBJ2-7; no reliable D call. V lost 2 bases and J lost 5, with 16 bases in between. The CDR3 extends over 15 amino acids. The CDR3 coding sequence is TGTGCCAGCAGTTTACTTCGTACGGGTGGTCACGAGCAGTACTTC. Its translation is CASSLLRTGGHEQYF.

The sample holds a few counts of this clonotype. The chain recombines TRBV18 with TRBJ2-7; D is tentatively TRBD1 or TRBD2 (6 bases each). The germline gives CDR1 KGHSH, CDR2 LQKENI. Between the trimmed V and J ends, which lost 5 bases and 7 bases, there was a span of 15 bases. The CDR3 totals 13 residues. CDR3 sequence reads: CASSENGGLEQYF. As DNA, the CDR3 is TGTGCCAGCTCAGAAAACGGGGGCCTTGAGCAGTACTTC.

On this clonotype: At one end, the junction sequence differs from germline, possibly due to a read error. V and J are TRBV6-5 and TRBJ2-7, with TRBD1 matching over 8 bases. The CDR3 contains 15 residues. Germline CDR1 reads MNHEY; CDR2 reads SVGAGI. CDR3 protein: CASSYGDRSTHEQYF. For the CDR3, the DNA is TGTGCTAGCAGTTACGGGGACAGGTCTACTCACGAGCAGTACTTC.

This clonotype was detected ten times or more. This chain joins TRBV3-1 and TRBJ1-2, with D unresolved. Trimming removed 2 bases at V and 7 bases at J, with 8 bases between. Germline CDR1 LGHDT, CDR2 YNNKEL (reference sequence). The length of the CDR3 is 12 residues. Written as DNA, the CDR3 is TGTGCCAGCAGCCAAAGTCTAGGTGGCTACACCTTC. It is translated as CASSQSLGGYTF.

This clonotype has a count of ten or more. The CDR3 here is CASSSGGIGYIQYF. The CDR3 nucleotides read TGTGCCAGCTCCAGCGGCGGCATCGGTTACATTCAGTACTTC. The genes are TRBV12-3 or TRBV12-4 and TRBJ2-4; perhaps TRBD2 as D (5 bases). Trimming left V 8 bases short and J 8 bases short, with 19 bases between. There are 14 residues in the CDR3.